This entry lists 13 T cell receptor beta chains sequenced from one sample in a study of cytomegalovirus exposure and HLA in healthy donors. PCR used 60 Vbeta primers and 13 Jbeta primers. Profiled with immunoSEQ multiplex PCR; TCRdb holds only in-frame clones, not every one. The repertoire holds 85,000 to 130,000 clones, with around 80% as singletons. Sequenced input: PBMCs. All receptors derive from a woman between 40 and 50 years old in good health and CMV-seronegative.

V usage is TRBV5-6 and J usage is TRBJ2-2, with 9 bases aligning to TRBD2. The CDR3 totals 14 residues. V dropped 5 bases and J dropped 1; count of bases not matched to a gene: 0. The germline gives CDR1 SGHDT, CDR2 YYEEEE. The CDR3 coding sequence is TGTGCCAGCAGGACTAGCGGGAACACCGGGGAGCTGTTTTTT. This codes for CASRTSGNTGELFF.

The chain joins TRBV18 to TRBJ2-2, with 8 bases that match TRBD2. Unmatched junction bases numbered 8, after V lost 1 base and J lost 7 bases. Germline CDR1 is KGHSH and CDR2 is LQKENI. CDR3 size: 16 residues. The CDR3 reads CASSPLSGSDGGELFF. The CDR3 DNA reads as TGTGCCAGCTCACCACTGAGCGGGAGTGATGGCGGGGAGCTGTTTTTT.

The V gene is TRBV20-1, the J gene TRBJ1-1, with D unresolved. The CDR3 length is 11 residues. V shed 7 bases and J shed 1 base, with 7 bases lying between them. Germline loops: CDR1 DFQATT, CDR2 SNEGSKA (reference sequence). This CDR3 is CSGPPNTEAFF. The CDR3 bases are TGCAGTGGGCCCCCGAACACTGAAGCTTTCTTT.

The chain joins TRBV27 to TRBJ1-2, with D perhaps matching TRBD1 (6 bases). Germline CDR1 MNHEY, CDR2 SMNVEV (reference sequence). The CDR3 spans 13 residues. The V end lost 2 bases, the J end lost 4 bases, and 8 bases lay between the germline ends. The CDR3, as DNA: TGTGCCAGCAGTTTAAACAGGGTCTATGGCTACACCTTC. Amino acids: CASSLNRVYGYTF.

The V call is TRBV18, the J call TRBJ2-2; 9 bases map to TRBD2. The trim removed 6 bases at V and 14 bases at J, leaving 25 bases unmatched. CDR3 size: 18 residues. CDR1 is KGHSH and CDR2 is LQKENI in the germline V gene. CDR3: CASSPKATDLAGPRGLFF. CDR3 nucleotide sequence: TGTGCCAGCTCCCCGAAAGCAACCGATCTAGCGGGGCCCAGGGGACTGTTTTTT.

The V and J genes are TRBV14 and TRBJ1-1; weak D call: TRBD1 (6 bases). Deletions cut 3 bases from V and 0 bases from J, with 20 bases between. Germline CDR1 SGHDN, CDR2 FVKESK. The CDR3 runs to 18 residues. For the CDR3, the DNA is TGTGCCAGCAGCCAGTACTGGGGAGGGGGAGGGATGAACACTGAAGCTTTCTTT. The encoded protein is CASSQYWGGGGMNTEAFF.

The chain couples TRBV27 to TRBJ2-3, with D possibly TRBD1 on 6 matching bases. V was shortened by 6 bases and J by 1 base, with 8 bases between the two germline ends. The CDR3 has 13 residues. CDR1 is MNHEY and CDR2 is SMNVEV in the germline V gene (reference sequence). The chain's CDR3 is CASRWTGTDTQYF. The CDR3, as DNA: TGTGCCAGCAGGTGGACAGGCACAGATACGCAGTATTTT.

The CDR3 bases are TGCGCCAGTGACGCGAAGGGAGGAGGAGAGACCCAGTACTTC. Translated: CASDAKGGGETQYF. The rearrangement links TRBV5-1 to TRBJ2-5; tentatively, D is TRBD2 (6 bases). The V gene lost 8 bases and the J gene lost 4 bases, with 18 bases spanning the gap. This CDR3 is 14 amino acids long. Germline V gene sequence: CDR1 SGHRS, CDR2 YFSETQ.

The chain couples TRBV7-2 to TRBJ2-5, with 14 bases that match TRBD2. The tail of the sequence fits TRBJ2-7 better, so the J call may be wrong. This CDR3 has 17 amino acids. Germline CDR1 SGHTA, CDR2 FQGNSA. The CDR3 sequence: CASTPRGTSGSWGEQYF. In nucleotides, the CDR3 is TGTGCCAGCACCCCCCGGGGGACTAGCGGGAGTTGGGGCGAGCAGTACTTC.

The rearrangement joins TRBV7-2 to TRBJ2-1; D is unclear. V was shortened by 2 bases and J by 4 bases, with 3 bases between the two germline ends. Germline CDR1 is SGHTA and CDR2 is FQGNSA. This CDR3 region has 12 residues. CDR3 residues: CASSLRYNEQFF. The DNA for the CDR3 is TGTGCCAGCAGCTTACGGTACAATGAGCAGTTCTTC.

The chain couples TRBV21-1 to TRBJ1-2; the table's D call, TRBD1, has no DNA check behind it. TRBV21-1 is marked as a pseudogene. CDR3 length equals 13 residues. The CDR3 DNA sequence: TGTGCCAGCAGCAAAGTAACAGTCTATGGCTACACCTTC. Amino acids: CASSKVTVYGYTF.

The chain combines TRBV29-1 with TRBJ2-3; weak D call: TRBD2 (5 bases). This CDR3 contains 15 residues. The germline V gene encodes CDR1 SQVTM and CDR2 ANQGSEA. The V and J ends lost 5 bases and 3 bases respectively, with 18 bases between them. CDR3 coding DNA: TGCAGCGTTCTGGCCAGGAGGCAAGCAACAGATACGCAGTATTTT. Translating gives CSVLARRQATDTQYF.

The chain is built from TRBV27 and TRBJ2-1; D is perhaps TRBD1 (5 bases). Per the germline V gene, CDR1 is MNHEY and CDR2 is SMNVEV (reference sequence). The CDR3 is made up of 14 amino acids. Trimming shortened V by 3 bases and J by 5 bases, and 11 bases separated the two germline ends. The CDR3 sequence is CASSFLRVNNEQFF. CDR3 sequence (DNA): TGTGCCAGCAGTTTCCTCAGGGTTAACAATGAGCAGTTCTTC.